The 18 T cell receptor beta chains below were found in one sample sequenced in a study of OX40 agonist ivuxolimab in advanced cancers. The method was the immunoSEQ multiplex PCR assay. This is the immuneACCESS table as TCRdb keeps it, with only in-frame sequences that have V and J called. A part of the clones is gone; compared with another copy, unresolved V genes explain less than half, and the rest is unexplained. Recorded for this sample are 70,000 or so clones; roughly 89% of them occurred a single time. The ten biggest clones cover 10% to 13% of the sample. Here the sequenced sample was CD4+ or CD8+ T cells sorted from blood, taken in a trial of the OX40 agonist ivuxolimab. The receptors derive from an adult with an advanced solid tumor such as melanoma, head and neck, liver or kidney cancer.

This clone showed up just a few times. The germline gene is not matched at one end of the junction; a read error may be the cause. The V and J genes are TRBV30 and TRBJ1-1; the D gene is possibly TRBD1 (5 bases). This CDR3 contains 12 residues. Germline V gene lookup returns CDR1 GTSNPN and CDR2 SVGIG (reference sequence). In DNA, the CDR3 is TGTGCCTGGACAGGGTTTAACACTGAAGCTGTCTTT. This encodes CAWTGFNTEAVF.

V gene TRBV4-3 combines with J gene TRBJ2-1; 8 bases are shared with TRBD2. Unmatched junction bases numbered 4, after V lost 1 base and J lost 5 bases. CDR3 length equals 15 residues. Germline assignment: CDR1 LGHNA and CDR2 YSLEER. The CDR3 reads CASSQGTSGDNEQFF. The CDR3 DNA follows: TGCGCCAGCAGCCAAGGAACTAGCGGAGACAATGAGCAGTTCTTC.

The chain joins TRBV7-2 to TRBJ2-7; 12 bases agree with TRBD2. V lost 6 bases to trimming and J lost 6 bases; unmatched junction nucleotides: 6. Germline lookup yields CDR1 SGHTA and CDR2 FQGNSA. The CDR3 covers 14 residues. The CDR3 nucleotides read TGTGCCAGCAGTTTTCTAGCGGGAGGGCGCGAGCAGTACTTC. Residues: CASSFLAGGREQYF.

The chain links TRBV2 to TRBJ1-1; D ambiguous. Germline-derived CDR1 and CDR2 are SNHLY and FYNNEI. The CDR3 is 14 residues long. With 7 bases removed from V and 1 base from J, the gap between germline ends came to 13 bases. The CDR3 loop is CASTKIQENTEAFF. The CDR3 coding sequence is TGTGCCAGCACAAAAATCCAGGAGAACACTGAAGCTTTCTTT.

This clone occurred once. The V and J genes are TRBV6-5 and TRBJ1-5, with 8 bases lining up with TRBD1. With V trimmed by 4 bases and J by 6 bases, 8 bases remained unmatched. CDR3 size: 15 residues. Germline V gene sequence: CDR1 MNHEY, CDR2 SVGAGI. The CDR3 nucleotides read TGTGCCAGCAGTTCAGGACAGGGTGATTTTCAGCCCCAGCATTTT. It translates to CASSSGQGDFQPQHF.

The chain combines TRBV5-6 with TRBJ2-5; D call uncertain. The V and J ends lost 0 bases and 5 bases respectively, with 14 bases between them. In germline, CDR1 is SGHDT, CDR2 YYEEEE. This CDR3 has 15 residues. This CDR3 is CASSLVAAQWETQYF. The DNA for the CDR3 is TGTGCCAGCAGCTTGGTAGCAGCCCAGTGGGAGACCCAGTACTTC.

The V call is TRBV5-1, the J call TRBJ2-2; perhaps TRBD1 as D (6 bases). V gave up 0 bases and J gave up 0 bases, with 9 bases separating them. Germline-derived CDR1 and CDR2 are SGHRS and YFSETQ. The CDR3 has 16 amino acids. The CDR3 protein is CASSLEGQTNTGELFF. The DNA for the CDR3 is TGCGCCAGCAGCTTGGAGGGACAAACGAACACCGGGGAGCTGTTTTTT.

This chain links TRBV9 with TRBJ2-3; D possibly matches TRBD1 or TRBD2 (6 bases each). Between the trimmed V and J ends, which lost 6 bases and 5 bases, there was a span of 13 bases. Germline V gene sequence: CDR1 SGDLS, CDR2 YYNGEE. The CDR3 covers 13 residues. Here the CDR3 DNA reads TGTGCCAGCACCTCTGGGGGGCGAGATACGCAGTATTTT. Its translation: CASTSGGRDTQYF.

The chain couples TRBV18 to TRBJ2-7; D possibly corresponds to TRBD1 (5 bases). There are 13 residues in the CDR3. CDR1 KGHSH and CDR2 LQKENI come from the germline V gene. V was cut by 3 bases and J by 5 bases, with 11 bases left in between. CDR3 DNA sequence: TGTGCCAGCTCACCCAGGGAACCCCACGAGCAGTACTTC. Protein: CASSPREPHEQYF.

The sample holds a few counts of this clone. The chain has TRBV7-2 and TRBJ2-3; no clear D gene. Trimming stripped 0 bases from V and 4 bases from J, with 8 bases between. CDR1 and CDR2 (germline): SGHTA, FQGNSA. The length of the CDR3 is 14 residues. CDR3 region: CASSLALTSDTQYF. The CDR3 DNA sequence: TGTGCCAGCAGCTTAGCGCTCACCTCAGATACGCAGTATTTT.

The CDR3 is CASSYGSATGANVLTF. CDR3 sequence (DNA): TGTGCCAGCAGTTACGGGTCAGCCACTGGGGCCAACGTCCTGACTTTC. The chain recombines TRBV6-6 with TRBJ2-6; D is undetermined. Germline CDR1 and CDR2: MNHNY and SVGAGI (reference sequence). The CDR3 has 16 amino acids. V lost 2 bases, J lost 2 bases, and 10 bases lay in between.

The chain uses TRBV5-5 and TRBJ2-7; D gene ambiguous. Germline CDR1 reads SGHKS; CDR2 reads YYEKEE (reference sequence). V was trimmed by 3 bases and J by 5 bases, leaving 15 bases between them. This CDR3 region has 14 residues. The CDR3 region is CASSYPGVSHEQYF. DNA of the CDR3: TGTGCCAGCAGCTACCCTGGAGTTTCCCACGAGCAGTACTTC.

The rearrangement links TRBV18 to TRBJ2-7, with 10 bases identical to TRBD2. Germline V CDR1 and CDR2: KGHSH, LQKENI. This CDR3 is built from 15 residues. The trim removed 3 bases at V and 1 base at J, leaving 3 bases unmatched. CDR3 bases: TGTGCCAGCTCACCCGGGACTAGCGAATCCTACGAGCAGTACTTC. This sequence encodes CASSPGTSESYEQYF. The full variable domain, in which reference TRBV18 and TRBJ2-7 provide the parts outside the CDR3, is NAGVMQNPRHLVRRRGQEARLRCSPMKGHSHVYWYRQLPEEGLKFMVYLQKENIIDESGMPKERFSAEFPKEGPSILRIQQVVRGDSAAYFCASSPGTSESYEQYFGPGTRLTVT.

This chain joins TRBV7-2 and TRBJ2-5; D is possibly TRBD1 (6 bases). V shed 2 bases and J shed 5 bases, with 15 bases lying between them. The CDR3 is 15 residues long. Germline-derived CDR1 and CDR2 are SGHTA and FQGNSA. The CDR3 loop reads CASSLYARGGETQYF. The CDR3 DNA follows: TGTGCCAGCAGCTTATACGCCAGGGGTGGGGAGACCCAGTACTTC.

J is TRBJ2-3 and V is TRBV19, with 7 bases matching TRBD2. CDR1 and CDR2 from the germline V gene are LNHDA and SQIVND (reference sequence). The junction had 28 bases not matched to a gene; V was cut back by 8 bases and J by 5 bases. The CDR3 contains 20 residues. Here the CDR3 reads CASGYGRRGVGLTAQDTQYF. In nucleotides, the CDR3 is TGTGCCAGTGGTTATGGCCGTCGGGGGGTCGGACTAACTGCACAAGATACGCAGTATTTT. Complete variable domain (other parts from reference TRBV19 and TRBJ2-3): DGGITQSPKYLFRKEGQNVTLSCEQNLNHDAMYWYRQDPGQGLRLIYYSQIVNDFQKGDIAEGYSVSREKKESFPLTVTSAQKNPTAFYLCASGYGRRGVGLTAQDTQYFGPGTRLTVL.

The gene calls are TRBV5-1 and TRBJ1-4; TRBD1 aligns across 9 bases. The CDR3 sequence is 14 residues long. The ends lost 0 bases at V and 7 bases at J; junction bases unmatched: 1. CDR1 is SGHRS, CDR2 YFSETQ, per germline. The CDR3 region is CASSLGQGGEKLFF. CDR3 nucleotide sequence: TGCGCCAGCAGCTTGGGACAGGGGGGTGAAAAACTGTTTTTT.

The J gene is TRBJ2-3, the V gene TRBV5-1, with a weak D call TRBD2 (5 bases). V gave up 1 base and J gave up 4 bases, with 16 bases separating them. The CDR3 length is 16 residues. The germline gives CDR1 SGHRS, CDR2 YFSETQ. The CDR3 loop is CASSLISVGVSDTQYF. Here the CDR3 DNA reads TGCGCCAGCAGCTTGATCAGTGTGGGAGTTTCAGATACGCAGTATTTT.

This clone was recorded once. The V and J genes are TRBV5-4 and TRBJ2-7; D possibly matches TRBD1 or TRBD2 (5 bases each). V was pared by 4 bases and J by 6 bases, with 11 bases between. Germline V lookup: CDR1 SGHNT, CDR2 YYREEE (reference sequence). This CDR3 is built from 12 residues. The chain's CDR3 is CASSRGAREQYF. CDR3 sequence (DNA): TGTGCCAGCAGCAGAGGGGCGCGCGAGCAGTACTTC.